The entry below describes one T cell receptor (beta chain). This sample is part of a study of blood T cell repertoires in COVID-19. Study overall: From the United States, Italy and Spain came samples of acute and convalescent COVID-19.

Germline loops: CDR1 LNHNV, CDR2 YYDKDF (reference sequence). V was pared by 5 bases and J by 8 bases, with 21 bases between. The CDR3 sequence is 15 residues long. Here immunoSEQ multiplex PCR was the method, and the copy in TCRdb shows in-frame clones only, minus some. The repertoire holds 200,000 to 300,000 clones, around 87% seen once, with over 1.2% in the top ten. This sequence was found in a middle-aged woman who had recovered from COVID-19. The material sequenced was peripheral blood. The genes are TRBV15 and TRBJ1-1; a weak D match, TRBD1 (5 bases). The DNA for the CDR3 is TGTGCCACCAGCGGATGGGGCGGGAGGGGCGAGGAAGCTTTCTTT. Translated, it gives CATSGWGGRGEEAFF. The variable domain in full, completed from reference TRBV15 and TRBJ1-1, reads DAMVIQNPRYQVTQFGKPVTLSCSQTLNHNVMYWYQQKSSQAPKLLFHYYDKDFNNEADTPDNFQSRRPNTSFCFLDIRSPGLGDTAMYLCATSGWGGRGEEAFFGQGTRLTVV.